The clone carrying this TCR beta chain was recorded many times. What it binds is unknown. From RNA transcripts, TCR beta CDR3 regions were amplified. First-round RT-PCR with HTBI primers amplified the TCR CDR3 region. Via MiXCR, TCRdb re-called the multiplex PCR reads, giving one row per CDR3 protein. In the table there are 650,000 to 850,000 distinct CDR3 sequences, 18% of which are singletons. These data come from a study of T cells in Graves' hyperthyroidism and ophthalmopathy. Study as a whole: The initial diagnosis was the point when peripheral blood was collected, ahead of any treatment. Points from the study as a whole: In the blood, most expanded thyroid clonotypes above 0.001 appeared as well.

V lost 5 bases, J lost 4 bases, and 14 bases lay in between. Germline CDR1 LGHDT, CDR2 YNNKEL (reference sequence). The CDR3 runs to 14 residues. On the basis of clinical symptoms, serum thyroxine and TRAb, thyroid ultrasound and orbital computed tomography, diagnoses were made. Fresh 10 ml peripheral blood yielded PBMCs. The sample comprised blood. This clonotype was obtained from a woman between 50 and 59 years old with Graves' hyperthyroidism that later progressed to Graves' ophthalmopathy. The rearrangement links TRBV3-1 to TRBJ1-2, with a possible D match to TRBD1 (6 bases). CDR3 residues: CASSSRQAPYGYTF. In DNA form, the CDR3 reads TGTGCCAGCAGCTCTCGACAGGCTCCCTATGGCTACACCTTC.